Presented here are 10 T cell receptor beta chains from one specimen sequenced in a study of breast tumors, draining lymph nodes, adjacent tissues. TCRdb itself ran the multiplex PCR reads through MiXCR, one entry per CDR3 protein. The data show about 140,000 distinct CDR3 sequences, 30% to 35% seen once. Axillary draining lymph nodes of breast cancer patients supplied the node samples. Specimen: axillary lymph node tissue. The source is a female donor with breast cancer. Some clones in this sample may be carry-over from other donors' samples.

The rearrangement uses TRBV7-9 and TRBJ2-3; TRBD2 matches 7 bases. The CDR3 sequence is 15 residues long. Per germline, CDR1 SEHNR and CDR2 FQNEAQ (reference sequence). The J segment lost 5 bases and the V segment lost 4 bases, leaving 9 bases of the junction unmatched. The chain's CDR3 is CASSSSGGSIDTQYF. The CDR3 DNA reads TGTGCCAGCAGCTCCTCCGGCGGGAGTATAGATACGCAGTATTTT.

A note on this clonotype: Since a much larger clone is just one base distant, this may be a read error. The chain is built from TRBV7-9 and TRBJ2-7, with 8 bases aligning to TRBD2. CDR3 length equals 13 residues. The V gene end was trimmed by 4 bases and the J gene end by 2 bases; junction bases not matched to a gene: 1. Germline V CDR1 and CDR2: SEHNR, FQNEAQ (reference sequence). In DNA, the CDR3 is TGTGCCAGCAGCTCGGGACTAGCCTACGAGCAGTACGTC. Protein sequence: CASSSGLAYEQYV.

V gene TRBV7-9 combines with J gene TRBJ2-5, with D tentatively TRBD1 or TRBD2 (6 bases each). The ends were cut back, 3 bases at V and 9 bases at J, with 20 bases in the middle. CDR3 length equals 15 residues. Looked up from germline, CDR1 is SEHNR and CDR2 is FQNEAQ (reference sequence). This CDR3 reads CASSFQGGGRFSQYF. In DNA, the CDR3 is TGTGCCAGCAGCTTCCAGGGTGGGGGGCGGTTCTCCCAGTACTTC.

The V gene is TRBV19, the J gene TRBJ2-1; D gene uncertain. Looked up from germline, CDR1 is LNHDA and CDR2 is SQIVND (reference sequence). The CDR3 loop spans 13 amino acids. The CDR3 protein is CASGVYDYNEQFF. DNA of the CDR3: TGTGCTAGTGGGGTCTACGACTACAATGAGCAGTTCTTC.

This chain uses TRBV5-5 with TRBJ1-1; D is perhaps TRBD1 (5 bases). The V end lost 3 bases, the J end lost 1 base, and 13 bases lay between the germline ends. This CDR3 is 15 amino acids long. CDR1 SGHKS and CDR2 YYEKEE come from the germline V gene (reference sequence). Here the CDR3 reads CASSSRGTANTEAFF. CDR3 coding DNA: TGTGCCAGCAGCTCCCGGGGGACGGCGAACACTGAAGCTTTCTTT.

This clonotype was seen repeatedly, ten times or more. This chain joins TRBV11-2 and TRBJ1-2; TRBD1 is a possible D gene (6 bases). V lost 6 bases to trimming and J lost 0 bases, with 14 bases between them. Germline V lookup: CDR1 SGHAT, CDR2 FQNNGV. This CDR3 has 15 amino acids. CDR3 region: CASRTPRTANYGYTF. The CDR3, as DNA: TGTGCCAGCAGGACCCCCAGGACAGCTAACTATGGCTACACCTTC.

J is TRBJ1-2 and V is TRBV9; 10 nucleotides line up with TRBD1. Per the germline V gene, CDR1 is SGDLS and CDR2 is YYNGEE. The ends lost 9 bases at V and 8 bases at J; junction bases unmatched: 16. There are 15 residues in the CDR3. The CDR3: CAIHLPGQGLGGYTF. The CDR3 DNA reads as TGTGCCATCCACTTACCGGGACAGGGGCTCGGCGGCTACACCTTC. The full variable domain, in which reference TRBV9 and TRBJ1-2 provide the parts outside the CDR3, is DSGVTQTPKHLITATGQRVTLRCSPRSGDLSVYWYQQSLDQGLQFLIQYYNGEERAKGNILERFSAQQFPDLHSELNLSSLELGDSALYFCAIHLPGQGLGGYTFGSGTRLTVV.

Notes on this clonotype: Sequence at one end of the junction differs from germline and may be a read error. V is TRBV5-6 and J is TRBJ1-6, with a possible D match to TRBD1 (6 bases). CDR3 length equals 16 residues. Germline V gene data show CDR1 as SGHDT and CDR2 as YYEEEE. The CDR3 coding sequence is TGCGCCAGCAGCACCCCAGGGGCCTCCTATAATTCACCCCTCCACTTT. Protein: CASSTPGASYNSPLHF.

This clonotype occurred many times. The J gene is TRBJ2-6, the V gene TRBV9, with D maybe TRBD2 (5 bases). Germline lookup yields CDR1 SGDLS and CDR2 YYNGEE. Trimming pared 2 bases from V and 2 bases from J, leaving 8 bases between. This CDR3 has 15 amino acids. The chain's CDR3 is CASSVLATGANVLTF. As DNA, the CDR3 is TGTGCCAGCAGCGTTTTAGCGACTGGGGCCAACGTCCTGACTTTC. Full variable domain (outside the CDR3, taken from reference TRBV9 and TRBJ2-6): DSGVTQTPKHLITATGQRVTLRCSPRSGDLSVYWYQQSLDQGLQFLIQYYNGEERAKGNILERFSAQQFPDLHSELNLSSLELGDSALYFCASSVLATGANVLTFGAGSRLTVL.

This clonotype was observed many times. The chain couples TRBV20-1 to TRBJ2-5; D tentatively reads TRBD1 or TRBD2 (5 bases each). The CDR3 contains 13 residues. V lost 3 bases to trimming and J lost 5 bases, with 13 bases between them. Germline CDR1 reads DFQATT; CDR2 reads SNEGSKA (reference sequence). For the CDR3, the DNA is TGCAGTGCTAGTGCCGTGGGGGTCGAGACCCAGTACTTC. Translating it yields CSASAVGVETQYF.